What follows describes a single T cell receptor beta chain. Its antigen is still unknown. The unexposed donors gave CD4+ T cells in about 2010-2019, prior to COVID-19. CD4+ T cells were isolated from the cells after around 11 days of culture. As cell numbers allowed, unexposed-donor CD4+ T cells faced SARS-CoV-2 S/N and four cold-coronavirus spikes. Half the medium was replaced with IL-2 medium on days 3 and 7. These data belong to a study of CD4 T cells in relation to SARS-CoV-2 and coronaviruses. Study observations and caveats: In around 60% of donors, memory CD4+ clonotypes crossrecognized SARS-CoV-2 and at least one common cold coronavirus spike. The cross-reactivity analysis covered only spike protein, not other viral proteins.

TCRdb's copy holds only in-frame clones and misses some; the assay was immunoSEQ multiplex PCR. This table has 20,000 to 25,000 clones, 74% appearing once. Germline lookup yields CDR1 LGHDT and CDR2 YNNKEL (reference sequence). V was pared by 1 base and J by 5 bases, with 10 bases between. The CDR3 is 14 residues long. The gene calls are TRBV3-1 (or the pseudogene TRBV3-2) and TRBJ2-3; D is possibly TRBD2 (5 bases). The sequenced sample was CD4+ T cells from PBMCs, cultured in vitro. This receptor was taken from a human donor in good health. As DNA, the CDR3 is TGTGCCAGCAGCCAAGCGGGGTTCGGAGATACGCAGTATTTT. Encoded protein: CASSQAGFGDTQYF.